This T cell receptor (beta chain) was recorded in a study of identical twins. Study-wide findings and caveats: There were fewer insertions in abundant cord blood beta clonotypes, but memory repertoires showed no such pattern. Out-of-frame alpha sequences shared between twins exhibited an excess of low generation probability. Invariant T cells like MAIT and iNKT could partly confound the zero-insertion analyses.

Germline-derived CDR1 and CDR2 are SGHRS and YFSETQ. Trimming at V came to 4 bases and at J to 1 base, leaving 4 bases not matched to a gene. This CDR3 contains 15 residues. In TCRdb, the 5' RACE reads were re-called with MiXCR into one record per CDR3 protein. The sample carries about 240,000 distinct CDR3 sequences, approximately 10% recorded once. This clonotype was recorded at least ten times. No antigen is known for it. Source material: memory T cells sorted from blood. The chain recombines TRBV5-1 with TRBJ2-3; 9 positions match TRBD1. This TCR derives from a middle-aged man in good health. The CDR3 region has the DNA TGCGCCAGCAGCCTATGGACAGGGGGCACAGATACGCAGTATTTT. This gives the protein CASSLWTGGTDTQYF.